This TCR beta chain was observed in a study of OX40 agonist ivuxolimab in advanced cancers. The overall study: Intravenous ivuxolimab at 0.01 to 10 mg/kg was given to patients every 2 weeks. Patients undergoing dose escalation presented with hepatocellular carcinoma, melanoma, renal cell or head and neck cancer. General study findings and limits: Both CD4+ and CD8+ T cell populations in blood had undergone clonal expansion by week 6 at 0.1 to 3.0 mg/kg. Expanded peripheral T cells had an undetermined antigen specificity.

This clone appeared a single time. The antigen remains unidentified. The assay was immunoSEQ multiplex PCR, and TCRdb's table has in-frame clones only and misses some. The sample has roughly 100,000 clones, less than 90% seen once; the top ten hold 0.95% to 1.2%. The TCR originated in an adult with an advanced solid tumor such as melanoma, head and neck, liver or kidney cancer. Specimen: CD4+ or CD8+ T cells sorted from blood, collected in a trial of the OX40 agonist ivuxolimab.

DNA of the CDR3: TGTGCCAGCAGTTTGAGCGGCACCTATAATTCACCCCTCCACTTT. Translating it yields CASSLSGTYNSPLHF. The rearrangement uses TRBV28 and TRBJ1-6; D unclear. CDR1 is MDHEN, CDR2 SYDVKM, per germline. This CDR3 spans 15 amino acids. Trimming stripped 3 bases from V and 2 bases from J, with 8 bases between.